This T cell receptor (beta chain) was sequenced in a study of PD-1 blockade in classical Hodgkin lymphoma. Regarding the study as a whole: Healthy donors reportedly exceeded newly diagnosed patients in baseline TCR diversity.

With respect to this clone: Antigen: not known.

With no exception, relapse followed autologous stem cell transplantation in all patients, and brentuximab vedotin exposure varied. Germline CDR1 SGDLS, CDR2 YYNGEE. The CDR3 totals 13 residues. The V end was cut by 4 bases, the J end by 1 base, with 8 bases between. TCRdb keeps only in-frame clones here, not all; method: immunoSEQ multiplex PCR. The repertoire holds fewer than 30,000 clones, with 65% to 85% as singletons. The chain employs TRBV9 and TRBJ1-1; no definite D call. The specimen was peripheral blood mononuclear cells (PBMCs), collected before the second cycle of nivolumab. The TCR was taken from a human donor with classical Hodgkin lymphoma. CDR3 residues: CASSRVWNTEAFF. The CDR3 coding sequence is TGTGCCAGCAGCAGGGTATGGAACACTGAAGCTTTCTTT.